The clone carrying this TCR beta chain was recorded once. Its antigen is not identified. A junction boundary mismatches the germline segment, possibly from a read error. This entry belongs to a study of CD8+ T cells in alopecia areata. Study details: Patients in the treated group were given tofacitinib by mouth, 5 to 10 mg twice a day.

cDNA serving as the sequencing template came from extracted, reverse transcribed RNA. Here immunoSEQ multiplex PCR was the method, and the copy in TCRdb shows in-frame clones only, minus some. The sample has hundreds of thousands of clones, 50% to 70% seen once. Germline CDR1 reads GTSNPN; CDR2 reads SVGIG (reference sequence). CDR3 length: 14 residues. Study-wide findings and caveats: Alopecia totalis/universalis scalp especially showed more expanded CD8+ clones than normal scalp. TCRs were shared less clearly across patients than in mice, possibly for HLA-related reasons.

As part of sample collection, lesional scalp punch biopsies and peripheral blood were taken from alopecia areata patients. The receptor's source is a human donor with alopecia areata. The sample here was CD4+ T cells sorted from blood, taken at week 0. The chain links TRBV30 to TRBJ2-1; either TRBD1 or TRBD2 may supply D (7 bases each). CDR3 DNA sequence: TGTGCCGGGAGGGGGCGAGGGTCCTACAATGAGCAGTTCTTC. Its translation: CAGRGRGSYNEQFF. Supplemented by reference TRBV30 and TRBJ2-1, the full variable domain reads SQTIHQWPATLVQPVGSPLSLECTVEGTSNPNLYWYRQAAGRGLQLLFYSVGIGQISSEVPQNLSASRPQDRQFILSSKKLLLSDSGFYLCAGRGRGSYNEQFFGPGTRLTVL.